This record looks at one T cell receptor beta chain sequence and its context. The antigen remains unidentified. This record belongs to a study of T cell clusters in autoimmune cytopenias. Whole-study findings and limits: The cluster-lack signature was not seen for secondary cytopenia versus chronic lymphocytic leukemia.

Some 38,000 genome equivalents of blood DNA were amplified for TRB. The CDR3 length is 16 residues. Multiplex touch-down PCR amplified TRB using TRB-A and TRB-B pools in one tube. TCRdb re-analyzed the multiplex PCR reads; it lists each CDR3 protein once, without DNA. The sample includes more than 4,000 distinct CDR3 sequences. The same sample was also used in a study of T cell repertoires in aging, cancer and after chemotherapy. That source adds: Repeat sampling of healthy donors over several months to years showed clear clonal overlap. In healthy donors, age-related TCR diversity loss mainly reflected lost richness.

The receptor's source is a human donor in good health. This chain connects TRBV12-3 or TRBV12-4 to TRBJ2-7. Sequenced input: peripheral blood. CDR3 sequence: CASSFGRAVSKGEQYF.